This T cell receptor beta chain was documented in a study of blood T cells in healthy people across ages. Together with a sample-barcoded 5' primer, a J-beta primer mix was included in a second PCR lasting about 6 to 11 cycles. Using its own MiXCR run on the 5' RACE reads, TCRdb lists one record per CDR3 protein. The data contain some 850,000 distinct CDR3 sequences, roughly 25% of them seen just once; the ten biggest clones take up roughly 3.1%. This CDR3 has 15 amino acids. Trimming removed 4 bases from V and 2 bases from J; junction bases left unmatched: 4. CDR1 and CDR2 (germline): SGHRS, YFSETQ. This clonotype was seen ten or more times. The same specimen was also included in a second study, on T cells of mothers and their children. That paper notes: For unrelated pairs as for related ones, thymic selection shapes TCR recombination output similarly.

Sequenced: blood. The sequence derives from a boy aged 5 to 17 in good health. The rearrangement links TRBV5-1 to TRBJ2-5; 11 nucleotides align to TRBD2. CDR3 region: CASSPGLAEQETQYF. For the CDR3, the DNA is TGCGCCAGCAGCCCGGGACTAGCGGAGCAAGAGACCCAGTACTTC.